Presented here are 31 T cell receptor beta chains from one specimen sequenced in a study of immune evolution from preneoplasia to lung adenocarcinoma. The data were produced by immunoSEQ multiplex PCR, yet TCRdb's version contains in-frame clones alone and is incomplete. The sample records fewer than 6,000 clones, roughly 80% being singletons. Sequencing input: FFPE normal lung tissue adjacent to the tumor. The receptors shown here come from a person over 45 with lung adenocarcinoma.

The rearrangement links TRBV18 to TRBJ1-2; 7 positions agree with TRBD1. CDR1 and CDR2 (germline): KGHSH, LQKENI. The V and J ends lost 2 bases and 4 bases, in that order; junction bases with no gene match: 7. The CDR3 has 15 residues. CDR3 DNA: TGTGCCAGCTCACCAATTCAGGGGGGCGGCTATGGCTACACCTTC. The encoded protein is CASSPIQGGGYGYTF.

The V and J genes are TRBV16 and TRBJ1-5; D remains unclear. This CDR3 is built from 16 residues. V lost 0 bases, J lost 0 bases, and 9 bases lay in between. CDR1 and CDR2 from the germline V gene are KGHSY and FQNENV. This CDR3 reads CASSQSQIYSNQPQHF. The CDR3, as DNA: TGTGCCAGCAGCCAATCGCAGATCTATAGCAATCAGCCCCAGCATTTT. The variable domain in full, with the rest retrieved from reference TRBV16 and TRBJ1-5, is GEEVAQTPKHLVRGEGQKAKLYCAPIKGHSYVFWYQQVLKNEFKFLISFQNENVFDETGMPKERFSAKCLPNSPCSLEIQATKLEDSAVYFCASSQSQIYSNQPQHFGDGTRLSIL.

The chain carries TRBV4-3 and TRBJ2-2; D gene ambiguous. V was pared by 3 bases and J by 4 bases, with 9 bases between. The CDR3 totals 14 residues. Per the germline V gene, CDR1 is LGHNA and CDR2 is YSLEER. CDR3 nucleotides: TGCGCCAGCAGCCAGTCGTGGGGCACCGGGGAGCTGTTTTTT. This translates into CASSQSWGTGELFF.

This chain uses TRBV5-8 with TRBJ2-3; 9 positions agree with TRBD2. CDR1 and CDR2 (germline): SGHTS, YDEGEE. Trimming at V came to 9 bases and at J to 2 bases, leaving 10 bases not matched to a gene. CDR3 size: 15 residues. The CDR3 loop is CATAGGTSYTDTQYF. CDR3 coding DNA: TGTGCCACCGCGGGAGGGACGTCATACACAGATACGCAGTATTTT.

The rearrangement links TRBV27 to TRBJ2-7; D is undetermined. This CDR3 comprises 16 residues. The V gene's germline CDR1 is MNHEY and CDR2 SMNVEV (reference sequence). V gave up 5 bases and J gave up 1 base, with 18 bases separating them. The CDR3 DNA follows: TGTGCCAGCAGTCTCGGCGGCGCCCTGGGATCCTACGAGCAGTACTTC. Its protein product is CASSLGGALGSYEQYF.

This rearrangement joins TRBV27 to TRBJ2-7; 8 bases fit TRBD1. Germline V gives CDR1 MNHEY, CDR2 SMNVEV (reference sequence). The CDR3 is made up of 17 amino acids. Losses at the gene ends were 0 bases for V and 0 bases for J; bases not matched to a gene: 7. Here the CDR3 reads CASSLSYPGQASYEQYF. In nucleotides, the CDR3 is TGTGCCAGCAGTTTATCGTACCCGGGACAGGCCTCCTACGAGCAGTACTTC.

In its sample, this clone was seen once. The CDR3 region has the DNA TGTGCCAGCAGCTTAGGAGCGTCACAAGAGACCCAGTACTTC. Encoded protein: CASSLGASQETQYF. The chain links TRBV7-9 to TRBJ2-5; D unclear. The CDR3 length is 14 residues. Germline CDR1 is SEHNR and CDR2 is FQNEAQ (reference sequence). Trimming removed 1 base at V and 2 bases at J, with 8 bases between.

V usage is TRBV18 and J usage is TRBJ2-5; D ambiguous. Between the trimmed V and J ends, which lost 2 bases and 5 bases, there was a span of 15 bases. The CDR3 consists of 15 residues. Per the germline V gene, CDR1 is KGHSH and CDR2 is LQKENI. The CDR3 nucleotides are TGTGCCAGCTCACCAACGCCGGGTAAAATGGAGACCCAGTACTTC. Protein sequence: CASSPTPGKMETQYF.

A single count supports this clone. The V gene is TRBV11-3, the J gene TRBJ2-1; 8 bases match TRBD2. The CDR3 has 18 amino acids. The J segment lost 0 bases and the V segment lost 6 bases, leaving 13 bases of the junction unmatched. Per germline, CDR1 SGHNT and CDR2 YENEEA. For the CDR3, the DNA is TGTGCCAGCAGTCGCTCGACTAGCGTGGGAAGCTCCTACAATGAGCAGTTCTTC. It translates to CASSRSTSVGSSYNEQFF.

The rearrangement uses TRBV4-1 and TRBJ1-1; D call uncertain. Between the trimmed V and J ends, which lost 4 bases and 1 base, there was a span of 22 bases. CDR1 MGHRA and CDR2 YSYEKL come from the germline V gene. The CDR3 totals 18 residues. This CDR3 reads CASSPGQPLGSKNTEAFF. The CDR3 region has the DNA TGCGCCAGCAGCCCTGGCCAGCCCTTGGGCTCTAAGAACACTGAAGCTTTCTTT.

The chain has TRBV5-1 and TRBJ2-5, with 7 bases that match TRBD2. Germline CDR1 reads SGHRS; CDR2 reads YFSETQ. Trimming at V came to 1 base and at J to 5 bases, leaving 5 bases not matched to a gene. The CDR3 contains 14 residues. CDR3 bases: TGCGCCAGCAGCTTGCGAGTGGGGGGGGAGACCCAGTACTTC. Protein sequence: CASSLRVGGETQYF. The variable domain in full, with the rest retrieved from reference TRBV5-1 and TRBJ2-5, is KAGVTQTPRYLIKTRGQQVTLSCSPISGHRSVSWYQQTPGQGLQFLFEYFSETQRNKGNFPGRFSGRQFSNSRSEMNVSTLELGDSALYLCASSLRVGGETQYFGPGTRLLVL.

This clone was seen a handful of times. The genes are TRBV6-4 and TRBJ2-1, with 9 bases lining up with TRBD2. After removal of 5 bases from V and 8 bases from J, the junction contained 4 bases not matched to a gene. There are 13 residues in the CDR3. Per germline, CDR1 MRHNA and CDR2 SNTAGT. Here the CDR3 DNA reads TGTGCCAGCAGTCGCGGGGGGGAGGATGAGCAGTTCTTC. This sequence encodes CASSRGGEDEQFF.

CDR3 DNA: TGTGCCACCGTGGCAGGGTGGGGGGAAGCTTTCTTT. Its protein is CATVAGWGEAFF. The gene calls are TRBV28 and TRBJ1-1; TRBD1 might be the D (5 bases). Germline CDR1 and CDR2: MDHEN and SYDVKM. V shed 10 bases and J shed 8 bases, with 17 bases lying between them. The CDR3 is 12 residues long.

The V call is TRBV11-2, the J call TRBJ1-4; the D is unclear. The V gene's germline CDR1 is SGHAT and CDR2 FQNNGV. Trimming pared 1 base from V and 4 bases from J, leaving 7 bases between. The CDR3 sequence is 14 residues long. The CDR3 loop reads CASSLARNNEKLFF. CDR3 in DNA: TGTGCCAGCAGCTTAGCGAGAAATAATGAAAAACTGTTTTTT. Full variable domain (outside the CDR3, taken from reference TRBV11-2 and TRBJ1-4): EAGVAQSPRYKIIEKRQSVAFWCNPISGHATLYWYQQILGQGPKLLIQFQNNGVVDDSQLPKDRFSAERLKGVDSTLKIQPAKLEDSAVYLCASSLARNNEKLFFGSGTQLSVL.

The chain uses TRBV28 and TRBJ2-3, with unresolved D. The CDR3 spans 11 residues. V was cut by 7 bases and J by 2 bases, with 4 bases left in between. Germline V gene sequence: CDR1 MDHEN, CDR2 SYDVKM. This CDR3 is CASIYTDTQYF. The DNA of the CDR3 is TGTGCCAGCATCTACACAGATACGCAGTATTTT.

The V and J genes are TRBV19 and TRBJ1-1; D ambiguous. This CDR3 region has 14 residues. Trimming cost V 5 bases and J 1 base, with 11 bases left between them. Germline CDR1 reads LNHDA; CDR2 reads SQIVND (reference sequence). The CDR3 coding sequence is TGTGCCAGTAGTGCTGGTAAAAGGAACACTGAAGCTTTCTTT. It codes for CASSAGKRNTEAFF.

The chain carries TRBV5-1 and TRBJ2-1; the D gene is possibly TRBD1 (6 bases). Trimming removed 4 bases from V and 2 bases from J, with 13 bases in between. Germline values: CDR1 SGHRS, CDR2 YFSETQ. CDR3 size: 15 residues. In nucleotides, the CDR3 is TGCGCCAGCAGCCAGGACAGAAACACCTACAATGAGCAGTTCTTC. Its protein is CASSQDRNTYNEQFF.

This chain uses TRBV7-9 with TRBJ2-3; D is uncertain. The CDR3 has 15 amino acids. In germline, CDR1 is SEHNR, CDR2 FQNEAQ (reference sequence). Deletions cut 3 bases from V and 0 bases from J, with 10 bases between. The CDR3 bases are TGTGCCAGCAGCTTTCCCGAAGACAGCACAGATACGCAGTATTTT. It yields the protein CASSFPEDSTDTQYF. Full variable domain (outside the CDR3, taken from reference TRBV7-9 and TRBJ2-3): DTGVSQNPRHKITKRGQNVTFRCDPISEHNRLYWYRQTLGQGPEFLTYFQNEAQLEKSRLLSDRFSAERPKGSFSTLEIQRTEQGDSAMYLCASSFPEDSTDTQYFGPGTRLTVL.

V and J are TRBV10-3 and TRBJ1-2, with D uncertain. V lost 3 bases and J lost 0, with 8 bases in between. Looked up from germline, CDR1 is ENHRY and CDR2 is SYGVKD. This CDR3 region has 14 residues. CDR3 nucleotide sequence: TGTGCCATCAGTGAACAGCTTTCTAACTATGGCTACACCTTC. Its translation is CAISEQLSNYGYTF.

The chain joins TRBV5-6 to TRBJ2-7; D is unclear. CDR3 length equals 15 residues. V dropped 1 base and J dropped 4 bases, with 15 bases sitting between them. Germline V gene data show CDR1 as SGHDT and CDR2 as YYEEEE. CDR3 protein: CASSLKSRTGYEQYF. DNA for the CDR3: TGTGCCAGCAGCTTGAAGTCCAGGACGGGTTACGAGCAGTACTTC.

A single count supports this clone. The chain carries TRBV30 and TRBJ2-5; D is unresolved. CDR3 length: 11 amino acids. Germline CDR1 GTSNPN, CDR2 SVGIG (reference sequence). Trimming shortened V by 4 bases and J by 5 bases, and 8 bases separated the two germline ends. CDR3 residues: CAWNSEETQYF. The CDR3 DNA reads as TGTGCCTGGAATTCAGAGGAGACCCAGTACTTC.

V gene TRBV5-1 combines with J gene TRBJ2-5, with 7 nucleotides matching TRBD2. From germline, CDR1 is SGHRS and CDR2 YFSETQ. J was trimmed by 3 bases and V by 4 bases; bases with no gene match: 12. CDR3 length: 16 amino acids. CDR3 amino acids: CASSLTPGGGEETQYF. CDR3 coding DNA: TGCGCCAGCAGCCTGACTCCGGGGGGTGGAGAAGAGACCCAGTACTTC.

This clone appeared once. The chain links TRBV29-1 to TRBJ2-2; 9 bases map to TRBD1. CDR1 is SQVTM, CDR2 ANQGSEA, per germline. The CDR3 contains 14 residues. Germline trimming cut 3 bases from V and 3 bases from J; bases unmatched to any gene: 2. In DNA form, the CDR3 reads TGCAGCGTTGAGGACAGGGGTGACACCGGGGAGCTGTTTTTT. This codes for CSVEDRGDTGELFF.

The chain combines TRBV7-8 with TRBJ2-3, with D possibly being TRBD2 (6 bases). CDR1 is SGHVS, CDR2 FQNEAQ, per germline. The CDR3 loop spans 13 amino acids. With 5 bases removed from V and 8 bases from J, the gap between germline ends came to 14 bases. CDR3 residues: CASSPQTSGTQYF. CDR3 DNA sequence: TGTGCCAGCAGCCCGCAGACTAGTGGTACGCAGTATTTT.

V usage is TRBV10-3 and J usage is TRBJ1-2, with D perhaps matching TRBD1 (6 bases). The CDR3 totals 17 residues. Germline loops: CDR1 ENHRY, CDR2 SYGVKD. Trimming took off 3 bases at V and 0 bases at J, with 17 bases between the two ends. CDR3 amino acids: CAISDPGGLWANYGYTF. For the CDR3, the DNA is TGTGCCATCAGTGACCCGGGGGGGCTTTGGGCTAACTATGGCTACACCTTC.

The sample holds one count of this clone. The V call is TRBV11-3, the J call TRBJ2-7, with unresolved D. CDR1 is SGHNT, CDR2 YENEEA, per germline. The CDR3 covers 12 residues. V was cut by 4 bases and J by 7 bases, with 11 bases left in between. Here the CDR3 reads CASSSLGEEQYF. The DNA of the CDR3 is TGTGCCAGCAGCTCCCTAGGTGAAGAGCAGTACTTC.

This chain uses TRBV28 with TRBJ2-2; the match to TRBD1 covers 9 bases. The CDR3 is 18 amino acids. Germline assignment: CDR1 MDHEN and CDR2 SYDVKM. Losses at the gene ends were 7 bases for V and 2 bases for J; bases not matched to a gene: 14. The CDR3 region is CASTGTLGTGFNTGELFF. The CDR3 DNA reads as TGTGCCAGCACTGGAACCTTGGGGACAGGGTTCAACACCGGGGAGCTGTTTTTT.

This clone was found once. The chain combines TRBV27 with TRBJ2-5, with a possible D match to TRBD2 (6 bases). Trimming removed 6 bases from V and 5 bases from J, with 7 bases in between. The CDR3 covers 11 residues. Germline V gives CDR1 MNHEY, CDR2 SMNVEV (reference sequence). The CDR3 spells CASSRGETQYF. The CDR3 DNA reads as TGTGCCAGCAGCCGGGGGGAGACCCAGTACTTC.

The genes are TRBV2 and TRBJ1-6; 7 nucleotides match TRBD1. Losses at the gene ends were 6 bases for V and 13 bases for J; bases not matched to a gene: 9. The CDR3 length is 13 residues. Germline V gene lookup returns CDR1 SNHLY and CDR2 FYNNEI. CDR3 sequence: CASREDRSSPLHF. The CDR3 DNA is TGTGCCAGCAGAGAGGACAGGTCCTCCCCCCTCCACTTT.

The chain has TRBV5-1 and TRBJ1-6; tentative D call: TRBD1 (5 bases). This CDR3 spans 15 amino acids. The V and J ends lost 0 bases and 9 bases respectively, with 13 bases between them. Germline-derived CDR1 and CDR2 are SGHRS and YFSETQ. The CDR3 loop is CASSLAGAVGSPLHF. CDR3 DNA sequence: TGCGCCAGCAGCTTGGCCGGGGCGGTGGGTTCACCCCTCCACTTT.

On this clone: At one of its ends the junction is not consistent with the germline gene, which may arise from a read error. This chain joins TRBV7-8 and TRBJ2-5, with D possibly being TRBD2 (6 bases). Germline loops: CDR1 SGHVS, CDR2 FQNEAQ. The CDR3 covers 12 residues. The CDR3 sequence is CASSPERAPPHF. Here the CDR3 DNA reads TGTGCCAGCAGCCCCGAGCGGGCCCCTCCACACTTC.